The 7 T cell receptor beta chains below all came from one sample that was sequenced in a study of shared clonotypes between healthy human individuals. In the naive CD8 group, cells lacked CD45RO and were positively selected for CCR7, so terminally differentiated effector memory CD45RA+ cells were left out. Method: immunoSEQ multiplex PCR; TCRdb's copy keeps in-frame clones and lacks some. The sample carries about 700,000 clones, about 91% recorded once. Input material: naive CD8+ T cells sorted from blood. These TCRs come from a man aged 25 to 40 in good health.

The rearrangement joins TRBV29-1 to TRBJ2-7, with D unclear. The ends were cut back, 3 bases at V and 2 bases at J, with 14 bases in the middle. Germline CDR1 is SQVTM and CDR2 is ANQGSEA. The CDR3 consists of 14 residues. CDR3 nucleotides: TGCAGCGTTGATTCTCAGGAAAACCCCTACGAGCAGTACTTC. It yields the protein CSVDSQENPYEQYF.

This clone has only one observation. The chain has TRBV7-9 and TRBJ2-3; D is ambiguous. The CDR3 length is 16 residues. Germline V CDR1 and CDR2: SEHNR, FQNEAQ (reference sequence). Trimming removed 0 bases from V and 6 bases from J, with 16 bases in between. The CDR3 is CASSLAVVLGSDTQYF. The CDR3 DNA is TGTGCCAGCAGCTTAGCGGTTGTCTTGGGTTCGGATACGCAGTATTTT.

The chain employs TRBV7-9 and TRBJ2-7; 13 bases align to TRBD2. CDR3 length: 15 residues. V lost 4 bases, J lost 1 base, and 1 base stayed unmatched. CDR1 is SEHNR and CDR2 is FQNEAQ in the germline V gene (reference sequence). CDR3 loop: CASSSLAGGSYEQYF. In DNA form, the CDR3 reads TGTGCCAGCAGCTCACTAGCGGGAGGGTCCTACGAGCAGTACTTC.

The V call is TRBV27, the J call TRBJ2-1; 8 bases map to TRBD1. Germline V gene lookup returns CDR1 MNHEY and CDR2 SMNVEV (reference sequence). V lost 9 bases and J lost 3; bases outside the gene matches: 10. CDR3 size: 15 residues. The CDR3 sequence is CASQPGQEFYNEQFF. DNA for the CDR3: TGTGCCAGTCAACCGGGACAGGAATTCTACAATGAGCAGTTCTTC.

The rearrangement joins TRBV27 to TRBJ2-1; 11 bases map to TRBD2. This CDR3 has 17 amino acids. From germline, CDR1 is MNHEY and CDR2 SMNVEV (reference sequence). V was clipped by 3 bases and J by 8 bases; unmatched bases: 12. This CDR3 is CASSFLAGGPSSDEQFF. The CDR3, as DNA: TGTGCCAGCAGTTTCTTAGCGGGAGGGCCGTCATCAGATGAGCAGTTCTTC.

The V gene is TRBV29-1, the J gene TRBJ2-7; TRBD1 is a possible D gene (6 bases). The CDR3 spans 13 residues. Trimming stripped 5 bases from V and 4 bases from J, with 15 bases between. CDR1 is SQVTM, CDR2 ANQGSEA, per germline. CDR3 residues: CSVLRGTTYEQYF. CDR3 in DNA: TGCAGCGTTCTGAGGGGGACCACTTACGAGCAGTACTTC.

V usage is TRBV27 and J usage is TRBJ2-3, with TRBD1 identical over 12 bases. CDR1 and CDR2 (germline): MNHEY, SMNVEV (reference sequence). The CDR3 sequence is 17 residues long. Unmatched junction bases numbered 6, after V lost 2 bases and J lost 3 bases. CDR3 loop: CASSLLGQGAGTDTQYF. CDR3 nucleotides: TGTGCCAGCAGTTTACTGGGACAGGGGGCAGGGACAGATACGCAGTATTTT.